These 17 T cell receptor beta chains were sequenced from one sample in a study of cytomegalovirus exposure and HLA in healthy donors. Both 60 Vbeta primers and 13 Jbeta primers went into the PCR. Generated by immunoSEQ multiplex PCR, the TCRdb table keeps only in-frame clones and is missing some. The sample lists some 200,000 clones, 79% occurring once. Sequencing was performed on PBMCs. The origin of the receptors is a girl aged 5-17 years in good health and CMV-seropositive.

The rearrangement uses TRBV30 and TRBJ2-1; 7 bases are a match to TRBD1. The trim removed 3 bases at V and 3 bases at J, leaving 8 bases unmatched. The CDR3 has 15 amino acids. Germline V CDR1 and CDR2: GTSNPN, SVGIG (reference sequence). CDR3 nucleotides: TGTGCCTGGAGCTACGGTGACAGGGACTACAATGAGCAGTTCTTC. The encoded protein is CAWSYGDRDYNEQFF.

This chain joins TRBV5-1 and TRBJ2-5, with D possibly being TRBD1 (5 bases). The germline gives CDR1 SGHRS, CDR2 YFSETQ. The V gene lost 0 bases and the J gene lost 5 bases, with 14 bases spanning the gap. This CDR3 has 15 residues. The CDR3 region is CASSLVVQGEETQYF. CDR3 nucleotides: TGCGCCAGCAGCTTGGTTGTGCAGGGCGAGGAGACCCAGTACTTC.

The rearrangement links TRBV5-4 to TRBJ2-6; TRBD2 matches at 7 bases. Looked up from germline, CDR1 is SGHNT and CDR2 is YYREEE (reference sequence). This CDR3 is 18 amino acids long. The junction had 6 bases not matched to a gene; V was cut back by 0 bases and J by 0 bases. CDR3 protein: CASSLGSSGSSGANVLTF. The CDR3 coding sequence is TGTGCCAGCAGCTTGGGGTCTAGCGGAAGCTCTGGGGCCAACGTCCTGACTTTC.

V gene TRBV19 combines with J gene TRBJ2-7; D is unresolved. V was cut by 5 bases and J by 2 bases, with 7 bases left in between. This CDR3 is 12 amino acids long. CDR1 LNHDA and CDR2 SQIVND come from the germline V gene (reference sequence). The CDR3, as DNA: TGTGCCAGTAGTGTGGGCCCCTACGAGCAGTACTTC. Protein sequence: CASSVGPYEQYF.

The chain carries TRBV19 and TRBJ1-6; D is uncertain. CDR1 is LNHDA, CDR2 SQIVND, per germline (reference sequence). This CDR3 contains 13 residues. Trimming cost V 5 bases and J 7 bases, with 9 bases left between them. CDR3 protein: CASSEFGNSPLHF. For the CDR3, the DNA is TGTGCCAGTAGTGAGTTCGGGAATTCACCCCTCCACTTT.

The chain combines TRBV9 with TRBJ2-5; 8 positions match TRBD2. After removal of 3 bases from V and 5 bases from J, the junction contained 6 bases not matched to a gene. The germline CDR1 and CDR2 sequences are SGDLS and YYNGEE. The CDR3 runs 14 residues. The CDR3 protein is CASSAGGGRETQYF. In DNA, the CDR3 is TGTGCCAGCAGCGCGGGGGGGGGCCGGGAGACCCAGTACTTC.

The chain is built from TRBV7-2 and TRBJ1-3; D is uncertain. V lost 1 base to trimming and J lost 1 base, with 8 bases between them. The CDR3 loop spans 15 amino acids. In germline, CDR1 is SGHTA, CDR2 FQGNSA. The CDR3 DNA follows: TGTGCCAGCAGCTTAGGTGGAGGGTCTGGAAACACCATATATTTT. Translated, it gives CASSLGGGSGNTIYF.

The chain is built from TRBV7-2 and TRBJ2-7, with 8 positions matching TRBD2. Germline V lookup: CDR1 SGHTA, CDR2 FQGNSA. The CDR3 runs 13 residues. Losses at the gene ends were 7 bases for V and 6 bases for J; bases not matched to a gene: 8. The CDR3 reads CASKAGEFLEQYF. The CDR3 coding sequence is TGTGCCAGCAAAGCGGGGGAATTCCTCGAGCAGTACTTC.

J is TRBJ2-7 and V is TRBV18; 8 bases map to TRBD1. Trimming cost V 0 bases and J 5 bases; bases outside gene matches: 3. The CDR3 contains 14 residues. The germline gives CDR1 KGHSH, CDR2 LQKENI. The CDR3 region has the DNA TGTGCCAGCTCACCACCCCGGACAGGGAACGAGCAGTACTTC. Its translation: CASSPPRTGNEQYF. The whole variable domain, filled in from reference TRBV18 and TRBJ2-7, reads NAGVMQNPRHLVRRRGQEARLRCSPMKGHSHVYWYRQLPEEGLKFMVYLQKENIIDESGMPKERFSAEFPKEGPSILRIQQVVRGDSAAYFCASSPPRTGNEQYFGPGTRLTVT.

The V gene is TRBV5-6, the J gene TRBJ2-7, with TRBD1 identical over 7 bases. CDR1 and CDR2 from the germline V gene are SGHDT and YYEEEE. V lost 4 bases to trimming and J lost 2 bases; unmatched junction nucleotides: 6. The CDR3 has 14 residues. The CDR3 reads CASSPVGGPYEQYF. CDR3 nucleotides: TGTGCCAGCAGCCCGGTAGGGGGCCCCTACGAGCAGTACTTC.

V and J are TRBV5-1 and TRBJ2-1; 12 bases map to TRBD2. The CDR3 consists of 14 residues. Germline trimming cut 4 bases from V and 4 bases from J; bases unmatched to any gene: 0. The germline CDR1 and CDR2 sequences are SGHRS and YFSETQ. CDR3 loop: CASSTSGGYNEQFF. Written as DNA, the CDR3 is TGCGCCAGCAGCACTAGCGGGGGGTACAATGAGCAGTTCTTC. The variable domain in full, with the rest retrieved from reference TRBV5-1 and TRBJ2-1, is KAGVTQTPRYLIKTRGQQVTLSCSPISGHRSVSWYQQTPGQGLQFLFEYFSETQRNKGNFPGRFSGRQFSNSRSEMNVSTLELGDSALYLCASSTSGGYNEQFFGPGTRLTVL.

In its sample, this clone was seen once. CDR3 loop: CASSETGTIPYEQYF. CDR3 coding DNA: TGTGCCAGCAGTGAAACAGGGACCATACCCTACGAGCAGTACTTC. The chain combines TRBV6-1 with TRBJ2-7; D is possibly TRBD1 (6 bases). This CDR3 region has 15 residues. CDR1 is MNHNS and CDR2 is SASEGT in the germline V gene. V was trimmed by 2 bases and J by 2 bases, leaving 13 bases between them.

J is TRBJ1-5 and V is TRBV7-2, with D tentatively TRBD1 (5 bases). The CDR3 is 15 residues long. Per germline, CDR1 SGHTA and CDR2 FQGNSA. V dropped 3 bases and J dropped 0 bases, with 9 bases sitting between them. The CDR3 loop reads CASSFSRASNQPQHF. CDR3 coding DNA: TGTGCCAGCAGCTTCTCCAGGGCTAGCAATCAGCCCCAGCATTTT.

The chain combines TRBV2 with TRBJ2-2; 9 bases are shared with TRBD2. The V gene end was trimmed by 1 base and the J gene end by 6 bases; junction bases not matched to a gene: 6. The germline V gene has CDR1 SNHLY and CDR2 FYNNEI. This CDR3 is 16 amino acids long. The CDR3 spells CASSEDGGGAAGELFF. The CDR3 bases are TGTGCCAGCAGTGAAGATGGCGGGGGGGCCGCCGGGGAGCTGTTTTTT.

CDR3 in DNA: TGTGCCAGCAGCCGCGCGGGAGCGCAGTATTTT. Translating it yields CASSRAGAQYF. The chain carries TRBV13 and TRBJ2-3, with 7 nucleotides matching TRBD2. Germline V gene sequence: CDR1 PRHDT, CDR2 FYEKMQ (reference sequence). CDR3 length: 11 residues. V was pared by 5 bases and J by 10 bases, with 3 bases of the junction left unmatched.

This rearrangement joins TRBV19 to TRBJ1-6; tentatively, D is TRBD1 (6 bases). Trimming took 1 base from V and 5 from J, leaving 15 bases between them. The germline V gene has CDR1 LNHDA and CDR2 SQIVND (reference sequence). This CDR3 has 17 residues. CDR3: CASSIAEGTQDNSPLHF. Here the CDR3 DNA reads TGTGCCAGTAGTATAGCAGAGGGGACACAAGATAATTCACCCCTCCACTTT.

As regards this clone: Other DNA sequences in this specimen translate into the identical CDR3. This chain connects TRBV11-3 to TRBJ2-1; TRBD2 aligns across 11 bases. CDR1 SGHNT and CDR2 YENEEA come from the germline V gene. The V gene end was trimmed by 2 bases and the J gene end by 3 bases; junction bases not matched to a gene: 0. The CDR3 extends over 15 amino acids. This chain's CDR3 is CASSLLAGGYNEQFF. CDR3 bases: TGTGCCAGCAGCTTACTAGCGGGGGGCTACAATGAGCAGTTCTTC.